Listed below are T cell receptor beta chains from one sample, sequenced in a study of shared clonotypes between healthy human individuals. Method: immunoSEQ multiplex PCR; TCRdb's copy keeps in-frame clones and lacks some. This table has hundreds of thousands of clones, around three quarters appearing once. The sequenced sample consisted of PBMCs. These receptors originate from a woman aged 40 to 50 in good health. Some clones in this sample may be carry-over from other donors' samples. CDR3s include the opening cysteine and the closing phenylalanine or tryptophan. D genes are given only for firm matches. The size of a clone is reported for some rows only, either as once, few or many, or as a class for expanded clones.

CDR3 length,V gene,J gene,D gene,clone size,CDR3 DNA,CDR3 protein
15,TRBV28,TRBJ2-7,TRBD1,-,TGTGCCAGCAGGCACAGACAGGGGAGATTTTACGAGCAGTACTTC,CASRHRQGRFYEQYF
15,TRBV19,TRBJ2-4,TRBD1,few,TGTGCCAGTACTAGAGGAGACAGGGTGGAAAACATTCAGTACTTC,CASTRGDRVENIQYF
12,TRBV30,TRBJ1-3,-,-,TGTGCCTGGAGTGTATCGGGAAACACCATATATTTT,CAWSVSGNTIYF
15,TRBV7-9,TRBJ2-2,-,-,TGTGCCAGCAGCTTAGCAGGTCCCAACACCGGGGAGCTGTTTTTT,CASSLAGPNTGELFF
14,TRBV15,TRBJ2-7,-,few,TGTGCCACCAGCAGAGTTTCGGGGGCCCACGAGCAGTACTTC,CATSRVSGAHEQYF
14,TRBV7-3,TRBJ2-7,TRBD1,-,TGTGCCAGCAGCTTATCCAATGGACAGGGGGATAAGTACTTC,CASSLSNGQGDKYF
15,TRBV7-2,TRBJ2-1,TRBD2,-,TGTGCCAGCAGCTTAGTTCGGGAGGGCCTCGGTGAGCAGTTCTTC,CASSLVREGLGEQFF
17,TRBV28,TRBJ1-5,TRBD1,-,TGTGCCAGCAGTTTAAGGGCAGGGGGGGATAGCAATCAGCCCCAGCATTTT,CASSLRAGGDSNQPQHF
14,TRBV11-2,TRBJ1-2,-,once,TGTGCCAGCAGCTTAGAGGGCCAGAGGTATGGCTACACCTTC,CASSLEGQRYGYTF
13,TRBV6-5,TRBJ2-2,-,-,TGTGCCAGCAGCCGGGGGTACACCGGGGAGCTGTTTTTT,CASSRGYTGELFF
12,TRBV10-3,TRBJ2-5,-,-,TGTGCCATCAGTGAGGCCCCTCCGACCCAGTACTTC,CAISEAPPTQYF
16,TRBV4-2,TRBJ2-6,-,-,TGTGCCAGCAGCCAAGGTCGGCTCTCTGGGGCCAACGTCCTGACTTTC,CASSQGRLSGANVLTF
11,TRBV6-5,TRBJ2-7,-,-,TGTGCGTCCAGGACCCCCTACGAGCAGTACTTC,CASRTPYEQYF
13,TRBV6-1,TRBJ2-1,-,-,TGTGCCAGCAGTGAAAACAGCCTCAATGAGCAGTTCTTC,CASSENSLNEQFF
16,TRBV7-3,TRBJ2-5,-,-,TGTGCCAGCAGCCTTACGCCATCTCAGGGAGGAGAGACCCAGTACTTC,CASSLTPSQGGETQYF
13,TRBV6-1,TRBJ2-1,-,-,TGTGCCAGCAGTGTCTGGCCCTACAATGAGCAGTTCTTC,CASSVWPYNEQFF
11,TRBV7-9,TRBJ2-7,-,-,TGTGCCAGCAGCTTAAAGGACAGCGCGTACTTC,CASSLKDSAYF
15,TRBV5-1,TRBJ2-1,TRBD2,-,TGCGCCAGCAGCTTACTCGGGAGGGGGTACAATGAGCAGTTCTTC,CASSLLGRGYNEQFF
16,TRBV27,TRBJ2-3,-,-,TGTGCCAGCAGTTCCCTACTAGTCGCACTTCCAGATACGCAGTATTTT,CASSSLLVALPDTQYF
15,TRBV11-3,TRBJ2-3,-,-,TGTGCCAGCAGCCCGGGGACCGGAGGCCAGGATACGCAGTATTTT,CASSPGTGGQDTQYF
13,TRBV7-9,TRBJ1-3,-,-,TGTGCACACGCGCGGGGTTTTGGAAACACCATATATTTT,CAHARGFGNTIYF
16,TRBV7-9,TRBJ2-3,TRBD2,-,TGTGCCAGCAGCTCAGGACTAGCGGGGCCCACAGATACGCAGTATTTT,CASSSGLAGPTDTQYF
15,TRBV19,TRBJ1-4,-,-,TGTGCCAGTACCAAAGGGGTCCCAGAGGGTGAAAAACTGTTTTTT,CASTKGVPEGEKLFF
15,TRBV6-5,TRBJ2-2,-,-,TGTGCCAGCAGACGGACGGGGTATAACACCGGGGAGCTGTTTTTT,CASRRTGYNTGELFF
15,TRBV28,TRBJ2-7,TRBD1,-,TGTGCCAGCAGTCCCGTAGACAGGGATCTAGGTGAGCAGTACTTC,CASSPVDRDLGEQYF
11,TRBV2,TRBJ2-3,-,-,TGTGCCAGCACCGGGGGAGATACGCAGTATTTT,CASTGGDTQYF
16,TRBV15,TRBJ2-3,-,-,TGTGCCACCAGCAGAGTGGGGCGGTTAAACACAGATACGCAGTATTTT,CATSRVGRLNTDTQYF
11,TRBV29-1,TRBJ1-3,-,-,TGCAGCGTGGAGAATGGAAACACCATATATTTT,CSVENGNTIYF
13,TRBV6-1,TRBJ1-5,-,few,TGTGCCAGCAGTGAAACTAGCAATCAGCCCCAGCATTTT,CASSETSNQPQHF
15,TRBV21-1,TRBJ2-7,-,few,TGTGCCAGCAGCAAATCCGGGACAGAGACCTACGAGCAGTACTTC,CASSKSGTETYEQYF
14,TRBV27,TRBJ2-3,TRBD1,-,TGTGCCACCGCCCGGACAGGGATCACAGATACGCAGTATTTT,CATARTGITDTQYF
15,TRBV19,TRBJ2-1,TRBD1,-,TGTGCCAGTAGTAGGCGCATGGGACAGGGGTATGAGCAGTTCTTC,CASSRRMGQGYEQFF
15,TRBV7-3,TRBJ1-1,TRBD1,-,TGTGCCAGCAGCTTAAGGGCAGGGGGCCGGGCTGAAGCTTTCTTT,CASSLRAGGRAEAFF
12,TRBV2,TRBJ1-5,-,-,TGTGCCAGCAACTTGCCCAATCAGCCCCAGCATTTT,CASNLPNQPQHF
13,TRBV29-1,TRBJ2-5,-,-,TGCAGCGTTGAAACGGGACGGTGGGGGACCCAGTACTTC,CSVETGRWGTQYF
15,TRBV15,TRBJ2-7,-,-,TGTGCCACCAGCAGAGATTGGGCGGCCACCTACGAGCAGTACTTC,CATSRDWAATYEQYF
14,TRBV27,TRBJ2-7,-,-,TGTGCCAGCAGTTTATCGAGGGACGCCTACGAGCAGTACTTC,CASSLSRDAYEQYF
15,TRBV9,TRBJ1-4,-,-,TGTGCCAGCAGCCCGGGTGGGAGACTTAATGAAAAACTGTTTTTT,CASSPGGRLNEKLFF
15,TRBV5-1,TRBJ2-7,TRBD1,-,TGCGCCAGCAGCTTAGGGGGCCCCGGCACCTACGAGCAGTACTTC,CASSLGGPGTYEQYF
12,TRBV5-8,TRBJ2-7,-,once,TGTGCCAGCAGCCCAATATCCTACGAGCAGTACTTC,CASSPISYEQYF
13,TRBV27,TRBJ2-3,-,-,TGTGCCAGCAGTTTTGCTAGAACAGATACGCAGTATTTT,CASSFARTDTQYF
13,TRBV27,TRBJ2-1,-,-,TGTGCCAGCAGTTTTCGTCATAGCGCTGAGCAGTTCTTC,CASSFRHSAEQFF
13,TRBV6-4,TRBJ2-1,-,-,TGTGCCAGCAGTGGTGGGTCCTACAATGAGCAGTTCTTC,CASSGGSYNEQFF
13,TRBV15,TRBJ2-1,TRBD2,-,TGTGCCACCAGCAGGGGGGGGTACAATGAGCAGTTCTTC,CATSRGGYNEQFF
15,TRBV28,TRBJ2-4,TRBD1,many,TGTGCCAGCAGCCCACCGGGACAGGGAAAAAACATTCAGTACTTC,CASSPPGQGKNIQYF
15,TRBV11-2,TRBJ2-7,TRBD2,-,TGTGCCAGCAGGAAACTAGCGGGTACCTCCTACGAGCAGTACTTC,CASRKLAGTSYEQYF
13,TRBV28,TRBJ2-7,-,once,TGTGCCAGCACTAGCGACATAGACTACGAGCAGTACTTC,CASTSDIDYEQYF
14,TRBV10-2,TRBJ2-5,TRBD2,-,TGCGCCAGCAGTGAGACTAGCGGGTTAGAGACCCAGTACTTC,CASSETSGLETQYF
15,TRBV28,TRBJ1-1,-,few,TGTGCCAGCAGTCCCCGGAGGGGGATGAACACTGAAGCTTTCTTT,CASSPRRGMNTEAFF
15,TRBV5-1,TRBJ2-3,-,-,TGCGCCAGCAGCTTGGTACAGGGATACACAGATACGCAGTATTTT,CASSLVQGYTDTQYF
14,TRBV2,TRBJ2-6,-,-,TGTGCCAGCAGTGACTCGGGTGGGGCCAACGTCCTGACTTTC,CASSDSGGANVLTF
14,TRBV2,TRBJ1-3,-,-,TGTGCCAGCAGTGAATCCAGGGCTGGAAACACCATATATTTT,CASSESRAGNTIYF
16,TRBV19,TRBJ1-2,-,-,TGTGCCAGTACCCCGGGGAATCCAGGAAATAACTATGGCTACACCTTC,CASTPGNPGNNYGYTF
15,TRBV7-2,TRBJ2-5,TRBD1,-,TGTGCCAGCAGCTTAAGACAGGGGCGCGGAGAGACCCAGTACTTC,CASSLRQGRGETQYF
16,TRBV4-2,TRBJ1-1,TRBD1,-,TGTGCCAGCAGCCAAGTATCGGGACAGGGGAACACTGAAGCTTTCTTT,CASSQVSGQGNTEAFF
13,TRBV6-4,TRBJ2-3,TRBD2,-,TGTGCCAGCAGTCGACGGGAGGCAGATACGCAGTATTTT,CASSRREADTQYF
15,TRBV7-2,TRBJ2-5,-,-,TGTGCCAGCAGCTTAGGGGGCGGTACCCGGGAGACCCAGTACTTC,CASSLGGGTRETQYF
13,TRBV27,TRBJ2-2,TRBD1,-,TGTGCCAGCCAGGGGGCTGTTGCCGGGGAGCTGTTTTTT,CASQGAVAGELFF